This T cell receptor beta chain was recovered during a study of human T cells and chemical hapten exposure. Time point noted: patch test 1, 2 weeks after DPC sensitization. Treatment noted: therapeutic diphenylcyclopropenone sensitization with weekly scalp DPC. One entry per CDR3 protein results from TCRdb running MiXCR on the RACE reads. This table holds more than 65,000 distinct CDR3 sequences, approximately 10% found once. This clonotype has a handful of counts. The length of the CDR3 is 14 residues. Germline CDR1 and CDR2: MDHEN and SYDVKM. Germline trimming cut 4 bases from V and 6 bases from J; bases unmatched to any gene: 6.

The chain is built from TRBV28 and TRBJ2-7; 10 bases line up with TRBD1. Sequencing used whole blood, obtained in connection with sensitization to the hapten diphenylcyclopropenone (DPC). The sequence was collected from a woman in her forties or fifties with alopecia areata. Some clones in this sample may be carry-over from other donors' samples. The CDR3 sequence: CASSSPGQGIEQYF. The CDR3 DNA is TGTGCCAGCAGTTCCCCGGGACAGGGGATCGAGCAGTACTTC. Variable domain in full (rest from reference TRBV28 and TRBJ2-7): DVKVTQSSRYLVKRTGEKVFLECVQDMDHENMFWYRQDPGLGLRLIYFSYDVKMKEKGDIPEGYSVSREKKERFSLILESASTNQTSMYLCASSSPGQGIEQYFGPGTRLTVT.